The rows below give T cell receptor beta chains drawn from one sample of a study of response to subunit inactivated influenza vaccine. TCRdb re-derived calls from the RT-PCR reads in MiXCR, one entry per CDR3 protein. The table shows roughly 540,000 distinct CDR3 sequences, with around 21% occurring only once. These data were likewise used in another study, on T cells expressing NK-cell markers.

Sequences were derived from CD4+ T cells sorted from PBMCs, sampled roughly 13 days after vaccination. These TCRs come from a man in his fifties or sixties who received an inactivated influenza vaccine. Both conserved end residues are part of each CDR3. The order of the fields is V gene, J gene, clone size, D gene, CDR3 DNA, CDR3 protein. The D gene is left open where the match is weak. Where a row states a size, it is once, few, many or the class of an expanded clone; other rows omit it.

v_gene: TRBV12-3/TRBV12-4; j_gene: TRBJ2-7; abundance: few; d_gene: NA; CDR3nt: TGTGCCAGCAGAGGGACGGAGAGGACCTACGAGCAGTACTTC; CDR3aa: CASRGTERTYEQYF
v_gene: TRBV20-1; j_gene: TRBJ2-2; abundance: NA; d_gene: TRBD2; CDR3nt: TGCAGTGCCTCCGGTACTAGCGCCTCGAACACCGGGGAGCTGTTTTTT; CDR3aa: CSASGTSASNTGELFF
v_gene: TRBV7-9; j_gene: TRBJ2-5; abundance: NA; d_gene: NA; CDR3nt: TGTGCCAGCAGCTTCGCTACCGGGTCCCTCCAAGAGGCCCAGTACTTC; CDR3aa: CASSFATGSLQEAQYF
v_gene: TRBV18; j_gene: TRBJ2-1; abundance: few; d_gene: TRBD1; CDR3nt: TGTGCCAGCTCCCCAAAAGCCCCAGGACAGGGGGACAATGAGCAGTTCTTC; CDR3aa: CASSPKAPGQGDNEQFF
v_gene: TRBV7-2; j_gene: TRBJ2-2; abundance: NA; d_gene: NA; CDR3nt: TGTGCCAGCAGCTTACGCCAGAGAACGGCCGGGGAGCTGTTTTTT; CDR3aa: CASSLRQRTAGELFF
v_gene: TRBV14; j_gene: TRBJ2-5; abundance: NA; d_gene: NA; CDR3nt: TGTGCCAGCAGCCAAGCATCAGGGGCCCAAGAGACCCAGTACTTC; CDR3aa: CASSQASGAQETQYF
v_gene: TRBV7-9; j_gene: TRBJ1-5; abundance: many; d_gene: TRBD1; CDR3nt: TGTGCCAGCAGCTCTGGACAGGGGGCCGGCAATCAGCCCCAGCATTTT; CDR3aa: CASSSGQGAGNQPQHF
v_gene: TRBV6-2/TRBV6-3; j_gene: TRBJ2-2; abundance: NA; d_gene: NA; CDR3nt: TGTGCCAGCAACGAGGAGAAAACCTCGAACACCGGGGAGCTGTTTTTT; CDR3aa: CASNEEKTSNTGELFF
v_gene: TRBV5-5; j_gene: TRBJ2-7; abundance: few; d_gene: NA; CDR3nt: TGTGCCAGCAGCAACACTGACAGGCGAGGGAACGAGCAGTACTTC; CDR3aa: CASSNTDRRGNEQYF
v_gene: TRBV7-9; j_gene: TRBJ1-4; abundance: few; d_gene: NA; CDR3nt: TGTGCCAGCAGCTTAAATACTTATGAAAAACTGTTTTTT; CDR3aa: CASSLNTYEKLFF
v_gene: TRBV7-2; j_gene: TRBJ2-1; abundance: NA; d_gene: TRBD2; CDR3nt: TGTGCCAGCAGCTTAGGACTAGCCGAGGAGCAGTTCTTC; CDR3aa: CASSLGLAEEQFF
v_gene: TRBV3-1; j_gene: TRBJ2-6; abundance: NA; d_gene: TRBD2; CDR3nt: TGTGCCAGCAGCCAAGTCGGGGGGAGATCTGGGGCCAACGTCCTGACTTTC; CDR3aa: CASSQVGGRSGANVLTF
v_gene: TRBV11-1; j_gene: TRBJ2-6; abundance: NA; d_gene: NA; CDR3nt: TGTGCCAGCACCCCCGGCGGGGCCAACGTCCTGACTTTC; CDR3aa: CASTPGGANVLTF
v_gene: TRBV4-3; j_gene: TRBJ2-1; abundance: NA; d_gene: NA; CDR3nt: TGCGCCAGCAGCCAAGATAGGGTGGTGGACAATGAGCAGTTCTTC; CDR3aa: CASSQDRVVDNEQFF
v_gene: TRBV4-2; j_gene: TRBJ2-5; abundance: NA; d_gene: NA; CDR3nt: TGTGCCAGCAGCCCACGGGTCCAGTTAGGGGAGACCCAGTACTTC; CDR3aa: CASSPRVQLGETQYF
v_gene: TRBV27; j_gene: TRBJ2-1; abundance: few; d_gene: TRBD2; CDR3nt: TGTGCCAGCAATCCCGGGACTAGCGGCTACAATGAGCAGTTCTTC; CDR3aa: CASNPGTSGYNEQFF
v_gene: TRBV5-1; j_gene: TRBJ2-7; abundance: NA; d_gene: TRBD2; CDR3nt: TGCGCCAGCAGCTTGGAACCTAGCGGGGGACCCTACGAGCAGTACTTC; CDR3aa: CASSLEPSGGPYEQYF
v_gene: TRBV2; j_gene: TRBJ1-5; abundance: NA; d_gene: TRBD1; CDR3nt: TGTGCCAGCAGCCGGGACAGGCGCTATCAGCCCCAGCATTTT; CDR3aa: CASSRDRRYQPQHF
v_gene: TRBV29-1; j_gene: TRBJ2-3; abundance: many; d_gene: NA; CDR3nt: TGCAGCGCGAGACTAGGGACGATTAGCACAGATACGCAGTATTTT; CDR3aa: CSARLGTISTDTQYF
v_gene: TRBV11-2; j_gene: TRBJ1-2; abundance: few; d_gene: NA; CDR3nt: TGTGCCAGCAGCTCCCAGGGTTTAAGCTACACCTTC; CDR3aa: CASSSQGLSYTF
v_gene: TRBV29-1; j_gene: TRBJ2-7; abundance: NA; d_gene: TRBD2; CDR3nt: TGCAGCGTCTCCTATCGGGGGGGCCCCTACGAGCAGTACTTC; CDR3aa: CSVSYRGGPYEQYF
v_gene: TRBV7-2; j_gene: TRBJ2-2; abundance: many; d_gene: NA; CDR3nt: TGTGCCAGCAGCCCCAGGAACACCGGGGAGCTGTTTTTT; CDR3aa: CASSPRNTGELFF